The text below deals with one T cell receptor (beta chain). Its antigen is unknown. This sample is drawn from a study of T cell repertoires in cytomegalovirus infection. At the level of the study: CMV infection together with matching HLA type was indicated by public TCR beta signatures. General observations from the study: Within the response measured ex vivo, HLA-C-restricted CMV-specific TCR beta clonotypes were dominant.

TCRdb called the reads again in MiXCR, with one record for every CDR3 protein. This table has 300,000 or so distinct CDR3 sequences, roughly a tenth appearing once. The CDR3 totals 15 residues. V lost 0 bases, J lost 2 bases, and 10 bases lay in between. Germline V lookup: CDR1 LGHNA, CDR2 YNFKEQ. The clonotype comes from a human donor in good health (CMV status not recorded). Some clones in this sample may be carry-over from other donors' samples. The specimen sequenced was PBMCs. This chain joins TRBV4-2 and TRBJ1-2; D unclear. CDR3 protein: CASSQEENANYGYTF. The CDR3 DNA reads TGTGCCAGCAGCCAAGAGGAGAACGCCAACTATGGCTACACCTTC.